A selection of T cell receptor beta chains follows, all from one sample in a study of post-analysis software for immune sequencing data. Using its own MiXCR run on the PCR reads, TCRdb lists one record per CDR3 protein. The table includes roughly 650,000 distinct CDR3 sequences, approximately 60% detected once. The sample was blood. Receptors originate from a girl aged 2 to 9 with multiple sclerosis. Each CDR3 is given with its conserved first and last residue. A D gene is named only where the DNA matches it firmly. Not all rows give a size; the values are once, few, many and, for expanded clones, a class.

size: NA
V: TRBV20-1
D: NA
J: TRBJ1-3
length: 14
DNA: TGCAGTGCTAGAGGTGCCGGCTCTGGAAACACCATATATTTT
CDR3: CSARGAGSGNTIYF

size: NA
V: TRBV2
D: NA
J: TRBJ2-4
length: 14
DNA: TGTGCCAGCACCCGGGAAGGGGCGGAAAACATTCAGTACTTC
CDR3: CASTREGAENIQYF

size: NA
V: TRBV28
D: TRBD2
J: TRBJ2-5
length: 15
DNA: TGTGCCAGCAGTTTATCGGCTAGCGGGAGTCTCCCCCAATACTTC
CDR3: CASSLSASGSLPQYF

size: NA
V: TRBV12-3/TRBV12-4
D: TRBD1
J: TRBJ1-5
length: 15
DNA: TGTGCCAGCAGAAGCAGGACAGGGTCCAATCAGCCCCAGCATTTT
CDR3: CASRSRTGSNQPQHF

size: NA
V: TRBV12-3/TRBV12-4
D: NA
J: TRBJ2-1
length: 13
DNA: TGTGCCAGCAGCCTGGAGGATAGGAATGAGCAGTTCTTC
CDR3: CASSLEDRNEQFF

size: NA
V: TRBV12-3/TRBV12-4
D: TRBD1
J: TRBJ1-1
length: 16
DNA: TGTGCCAGCAGTCCACACACAGGGGTGGGGAACACTGAAGCTTTCTTT
CDR3: CASSPHTGVGNTEAFF

size: NA
V: TRBV29-1
D: NA
J: TRBJ2-5
length: 13
DNA: TGCAGCGTAGAACAGGGTAGGGGGGAGACCCAGTACTTC
CDR3: CSVEQGRGETQYF

size: few
V: TRBV9
D: NA
J: TRBJ1-6
length: 14
DNA: TGTGCCAGCAGCGTCGTGGACGGTAATTCACCCCTCCACTTT
CDR3: CASSVVDGNSPLHF

size: NA
V: TRBV20-1
D: TRBD2
J: TRBJ2-5
length: 15
DNA: TGCAGTGCTAGTCTAGCGGGAGGGTTTCGGGAGACCCAGTACTTC
CDR3: CSASLAGGFRETQYF

size: few
V: TRBV6-6
D: NA
J: TRBJ2-7
length: 16
DNA: TGTGCCAGCAGTTACTCCTTGCAGACCCCCCTCTACGAGCAGTACTTC
CDR3: CASSYSLQTPLYEQYF

size: NA
V: TRBV11-3
D: TRBD2
J: TRBJ2-3
length: 15
DNA: TGTGCCAGCAGCCTAAGCGGGAGGGCCATAGATACGCAGTATTTT
CDR3: CASSLSGRAIDTQYF

size: NA
V: TRBV20-1
D: TRBD2
J: TRBJ2-5
length: 15
DNA: TGCAGTGCTAGCGAGGCTAGCGGGAGGGGAGAGACCCAGTACTTC
CDR3: CSASEASGRGETQYF

size: once
V: TRBV6-2/TRBV6-3
D: NA
J: TRBJ2-5
length: 17
DNA: TGTGCCAGCAGTTACGCGTTAGGGGAATTGGAGGAAGAGACCCAGTACTTC
CDR3: CASSYALGELEEETQYF

size: NA
V: TRBV29-1
D: NA
J: TRBJ2-1
length: 11
DNA: TGCAGCGTAGTAAGGATCAATGAGCAGTTCTTC
CDR3: CSVVRINEQFF

size: NA
V: TRBV11-2
D: NA
J: TRBJ1-4
length: 14
DNA: TGTGCCAGCACCTCCACGGGAGCGGGAGCAAAACTGTTTTTT
CDR3: CASTSTGAGAKLFF

size: NA
V: TRBV7-9
D: NA
J: TRBJ2-3
length: 17
DNA: TGTGCCAGCAGCTTAGCTCAGGGGACTGTATTCTCCGGTACGCAGTATTTT
CDR3: CASSLAQGTVFSGTQYF

size: NA
V: TRBV7-8
D: NA
J: TRBJ2-1
length: 15
DNA: TGTGCCAGCAGCCAGGACCTGCCCTTCGACAGTGAGCAGTTCTTC
CDR3: CASSQDLPFDSEQFF

size: few
V: TRBV29-1
D: NA
J: TRBJ1-2
length: 12
DNA: TGCAGCGTTAGAGGGGATGGCTATGGCTACACCTTC
CDR3: CSVRGDGYGYTF

size: NA
V: TRBV20-1
D: TRBD2
J: TRBJ2-1
length: 15
DNA: TGCAGTGCTAGGGCTTCTAGCGGCCCAAGAAGTGAGCAGTTCTTC
CDR3: CSARASSGPRSEQFF

size: NA
V: TRBV7-9
D: TRBD2
J: TRBJ2-1
length: 18
DNA: TGTGCCAGCAGCTTAGGAAGGGGCCTTTCGGGGGAGGGCCGTTCGAAGTTCTTC
CDR3: CASSLGRGLSGEGRSKFF

size: NA
V: TRBV20-1
D: TRBD1
J: TRBJ2-7
length: 13
DNA: TGCAGTGCTACCGGACAGGCCGCCTACGAGCAGTACTTC
CDR3: CSATGQAAYEQYF

size: NA
V: TRBV12-3/TRBV12-4
D: TRBD1
J: TRBJ1-2
length: 14
DNA: TGTGCCAGCAGTTTTACAGGGGGCATCTATGGCTACACCTTC
CDR3: CASSFTGGIYGYTF

size: NA
V: TRBV27
D: NA
J: TRBJ2-5
length: 14
DNA: TGTGCCAGCAGTTTAAGTTCAGGGGCGGAGACCCAGTACTTC
CDR3: CASSLSSGAETQYF

size: NA
V: TRBV11-3
D: NA
J: TRBJ2-5
length: 17
DNA: TGTGCCAGCAGCTCACCGCTATGGGACTCGAGAAAAGAGACCCAGTACTTC
CDR3: CASSSPLWDSRKETQYF

size: NA
V: TRBV6-2/TRBV6-3
D: TRBD2
J: TRBJ2-1
length: 19
DNA: TGTGCCAGCAAGATCGGGACTAGCGGGAAAGGGGACTCCTACAATGAGCAGTTCTTC
CDR3: CASKIGTSGKGDSYNEQFF

size: NA
V: TRBV29-1
D: NA
J: TRBJ1-1
length: 12
DNA: TGCAGCGCTGGTAGTAGGGGAAACGAAGCTTTCTTT
CDR3: CSAGSRGNEAFF

size: NA
V: TRBV12-3/TRBV12-4
D: TRBD1
J: TRBJ1-2
length: 15
DNA: TGTGCCAGCAGTTGGTCGACAGGGGGAAACTATGGCTACACCTTC
CDR3: CASSWSTGGNYGYTF

size: NA
V: TRBV20-1
D: NA
J: TRBJ1-6
length: 12
DNA: TGCAGTGCTAGTGTAGCTAATTCACCCCTCCACTTT
CDR3: CSASVANSPLHF

size: NA
V: TRBV20-1
D: NA
J: TRBJ1-1
length: 14
DNA: TGCAGTGCTAGTGCCGGGACGGGGAGACAAGAAGCTTTCTTT
CDR3: CSASAGTGRQEAFF

size: NA
V: TRBV4-1
D: NA
J: TRBJ1-1
length: 12
DNA: TGCGCCAGCAGCCACCCCAGGGGTGAAGCTTTCTTT
CDR3: CASSHPRGEAFF

size: few
V: TRBV20-1
D: NA
J: TRBJ1-2
length: 13
DNA: TGCAGTGCGGATGGACAGAGTAACTATGGCTACACCTTC
CDR3: CSADGQSNYGYTF

size: few
V: TRBV27
D: TRBD1
J: TRBJ2-5
length: 17
DNA: TGTGCCAGCAGTTTGGCCGGACAGGGGTTGAGGCAAGAGACCCAGTACTTC
CDR3: CASSLAGQGLRQETQYF